These 21 T cell receptor beta chains came from one sample sequenced in a study of T cell responses to AZD1222 COVID-19 vaccine. Here immunoSEQ multiplex PCR was the method, and the copy in TCRdb shows in-frame clones only, minus some. The sample consists of roughly 130,000 clones, about 90% of them appearing once. The sequencing here drew on peripheral blood, taken 28 days after the second dose of the MenACWY control vaccine. The receptors were sampled from an adult who received the MenACWY meningococcal vaccine as a control.

The rearrangement uses TRBV5-4 and TRBJ2-7, with D perhaps TRBD1 or TRBD2 (5 bases each). The germline gives CDR1 SGHNT, CDR2 YYREEE (reference sequence). This CDR3 is 13 amino acids long. The V gene lost 3 bases and the J gene lost 6 bases, with 13 bases spanning the gap. The CDR3 DNA is TGTGCCAGCAGCTCCGCGAGGGGATCCGAGCAGTACTTC. Translating gives CASSSARGSEQYF.

This rearrangement joins TRBV11-2 to TRBJ2-3; TRBD2 is a possible D gene (6 bases). V was pared by 8 bases and J by 2 bases, with 14 bases between. Germline values: CDR1 SGHAT, CDR2 FQNNGV. This CDR3 has 14 residues. The CDR3 DNA reads as TGTGCCAGCGGAAAAGCGGGCTACACAGATACGCAGTATTTT. Its translation: CASGKAGYTDTQYF.

The CDR3 coding sequence is TGTGCCAGCAGCTTGGGAAGCGGGGGGCCGAACACAGATACGCAGTATTTT. This gives the protein CASSLGSGGPNTDTQYF. This rearrangement joins TRBV7-2 to TRBJ2-3; 9 positions match TRBD2. The CDR3 spans 17 residues. From germline, CDR1 is SGHTA and CDR2 FQGNSA. The V segment lost 3 bases and the J segment 2 bases; nucleotides outside the gene matches: 9.

Worth noting for this clone: At one of its ends the junction is not consistent with the germline gene, which may arise from a read error. Other DNA sequences in the same sample also yield this CDR3. The V gene is TRBV7-2, the J gene TRBJ2-2, with 11 bases aligning to TRBD2. Looked up from germline, CDR1 is SGHTA and CDR2 is FQGNSA. CDR3 length: 16 amino acids. The CDR3 reads CASSLAGGSNTGELFF. In DNA, the CDR3 is TGTGCCAGCAGCCTAGCGGGGGGCTCGAACACCGGGGAGCTGTTTTTT.

V gene TRBV5-6 combines with J gene TRBJ1-5; no reliable D call. The length of the CDR3 is 13 residues. V shed 1 base and J shed 6 bases, with 8 bases lying between them. Germline V gene sequence: CDR1 SGHDT, CDR2 YYEEEE. The CDR3 spells CASSLLPGQPQHF. In DNA form, the CDR3 reads TGTGCCAGCAGCTTGCTACCGGGTCAGCCCCAGCATTTT.

V gene TRBV11-1 combines with J gene TRBJ2-1; tentative D call: TRBD2 (5 bases). This CDR3 is built from 14 residues. Trimming stripped 5 bases from V and 9 bases from J, with 17 bases between. Germline V lookup: CDR1 SGHAT, CDR2 FQDESV (reference sequence). The CDR3 nucleotides are TGTGCCAGCAGCCAGTCCGGACTCCACGTTGAGCAGTTCTTC. Protein product: CASSQSGLHVEQFF.

The rearrangement joins TRBV5-1 to TRBJ2-2, with TRBD1 matching 10 bases. The ends lost 2 bases at V and 3 bases at J; junction bases unmatched: 4. This CDR3 has 16 amino acids. Germline loops: CDR1 SGHRS, CDR2 YFSETQ. CDR3 protein: CASSFLTGGDTGELFF. The CDR3 DNA is TGCGCCAGCAGCTTCCTGACAGGGGGCGACACCGGGGAGCTGTTTTTT.

The chain couples TRBV5-4 to TRBJ2-3; TRBD1 matches 7 bases. The CDR3 has 13 residues. Trimming cost V 4 bases and J 5 bases; bases outside gene matches: 4. The V gene's germline CDR1 is SGHNT and CDR2 YYREEE (reference sequence). The CDR3 bases are TGTGCCAGCAGCACACAGGGGAAAGATACGCAGTATTTT. As protein: CASSTQGKDTQYF.

This clone appeared once. DNA of the CDR3: TGTGCCAGCAGTCGAGGGGGGGTCCAAGAGACCCAGTACTTC. It is translated as CASSRGGVQETQYF. The chain couples TRBV28 to TRBJ2-5; tentatively, D is TRBD2 (7 bases). Germline V gene data show CDR1 as MDHEN and CDR2 as SYDVKM. The CDR3 length is 14 residues. V lost 5 bases, J lost 1 base, and 11 bases lay in between.

The chain couples TRBV2 to TRBJ2-5, with 8 bases matching TRBD2. Germline V gives CDR1 SNHLY, CDR2 FYNNEI. CDR3 length: 14 amino acids. After removal of 6 bases from V and 2 bases from J, the junction contained 5 bases not matched to a gene. The CDR3 DNA is TGTGCCAGCAGGCGAGTAGCGGGACAAGAGACCCAGTACTTC. It encodes CASRRVAGQETQYF.

The chain has TRBV18 and TRBJ1-2; 8 nucleotides agree with TRBD1. This CDR3 is 13 amino acids long. The V and J ends lost 6 bases and 8 bases, in that order; junction bases with no gene match: 8. Germline V gene lookup returns CDR1 KGHSH and CDR2 LQKENI. CDR3: CASSRDRSDGYTF. For the CDR3, the DNA is TGTGCCAGCTCGCGGGACAGGTCTGACGGCTACACCTTC.

The chain combines TRBV28 with TRBJ2-3; the D is unclear. V was cut by 4 bases and J by 2 bases, with 10 bases left in between. Germline V gene data show CDR1 as MDHEN and CDR2 as SYDVKM. CDR3 length: 14 residues. CDR3 sequence: CASSSTPITDTQYF. The CDR3 nucleotides are TGTGCCAGCAGTTCGACCCCGATCACAGATACGCAGTATTTT. The complete variable domain, with remaining parts taken from reference TRBV28 and TRBJ2-3, reads DVKVTQSSRYLVKRTGEKVFLECVQDMDHENMFWYRQDPGLGLRLIYFSYDVKMKEKGDIPEGYSVSREKKERFSLILESASTNQTSMYLCASSSTPITDTQYFGPGTRLTVL.

The chain joins TRBV9 to TRBJ1-2, with D perhaps matching TRBD1 (5 bases). Trimming left V 4 bases short and J 4 bases short, with 11 bases between. The germline V gene encodes CDR1 SGDLS and CDR2 YYNGEE. The CDR3 length is 13 residues. CDR3 DNA: TGTGCCAGCAGCCGGCGGGGGAGCTATGGCTACACCTTC. Translating it yields CASSRRGSYGYTF.

This chain connects TRBV28 to TRBJ2-7, with D perhaps TRBD2 (6 bases). V lost 3 bases to trimming and J lost 0 bases, with 9 bases between them. The CDR3 contains 14 residues. Per the germline V gene, CDR1 is MDHEN and CDR2 is SYDVKM. CDR3 sequence (DNA): TGTGCCAGCAGTTTCGGGGGACTCTCCTACGAGCAGTACTTC. This gives the protein CASSFGGLSYEQYF. The full variable domain, in which reference TRBV28 and TRBJ2-7 provide the parts outside the CDR3, is DVKVTQSSRYLVKRTGEKVFLECVQDMDHENMFWYRQDPGLGLRLIYFSYDVKMKEKGDIPEGYSVSREKKERFSLILESASTNQTSMYLCASSFGGLSYEQYFGPGTRLTVT.

The rearrangement uses TRBV6-5 and TRBJ1-4; the D is unclear. The germline gives CDR1 MNHEY, CDR2 SVGAGI. There are 15 residues in the CDR3. The V gene lost 7 bases and the J gene lost 0 bases, with 12 bases spanning the gap. The CDR3 sequence: CASTPFAATNEKLFF. The CDR3 DNA reads TGTGCCAGCACCCCGTTCGCGGCAACTAATGAAAAACTGTTTTTT.

This chain joins TRBV6-5 and TRBJ2-7; TRBD2 might be the D (7 bases). The CDR3 is 15 residues long. Germline loops: CDR1 MNHEY, CDR2 SVGAGI. The V and J ends lost 0 bases and 6 bases respectively, with 15 bases between them. The CDR3 loop is CASSYSGGAPIEQYF. In nucleotides, the CDR3 is TGTGCCAGCAGTTACTCGGGGGGGGCGCCGATCGAGCAGTACTTC.

The V and J genes are TRBV28 and TRBJ2-5; 9 bases line up with TRBD2. The trim removed 8 bases at V and 4 bases at J, leaving 14 bases unmatched. The CDR3 has 16 residues. Per the germline V gene, CDR1 is MDHEN and CDR2 is SYDVKM. The CDR3 here is CASWRGGSAGGETQYF. The CDR3, as DNA: TGTGCCAGCTGGCGGGGGGGAAGTGCCGGAGGAGAGACCCAGTACTTC.

This clone has a single count. This chain connects TRBV9 to TRBJ2-7, with TRBD1 identical over 9 bases. V was clipped by 2 bases and J by 9 bases; unmatched bases: 6. This CDR3 spans 13 amino acids. Germline CDR1 reads SGDLS; CDR2 reads YYNGEE. The DNA of the CDR3 is TGTGCCAGCAGCGTGACCGGGACAGGGTTGCAGTACTTC. The encoded protein is CASSVTGTGLQYF.

The rearrangement uses TRBV6-5 and TRBJ2-5; D might be TRBD1 (6 bases). V lost 6 bases to trimming and J lost 2 bases, with 10 bases between them. The CDR3 is made up of 13 amino acids. Germline V lookup: CDR1 MNHEY, CDR2 SVGAGI. The CDR3 coding sequence is TGTGCCAGCAGGAAGGACAGTCAAGAGACCCAGTACTTC. Translating gives CASRKDSQETQYF.

This rearrangement joins TRBV19 to TRBJ1-3; D gene unclear. Germline loops: CDR1 LNHDA, CDR2 SQIVND (reference sequence). Trimming pared 5 bases from V and 0 bases from J, leaving 8 bases between. This CDR3 is built from 14 residues. The DNA of the CDR3 is TGTGCCAGTAGTCAGGTTCTCTCTGGAAACACCATATATTTT. The encoded protein is CASSQVLSGNTIYF.

The chain recombines TRBV6-2 or TRBV6-3 with TRBJ2-3; D is undetermined. V was cut by 0 bases and J by 0 bases, with 10 bases left in between. Germline values: CDR1 MNHEY, CDR2 SVGEGT. The CDR3 has 16 amino acids. The CDR3 DNA is TGTGCCAGCAGTTACTCTGCGGCTGTTAGCACAGATACGCAGTATTTT. This sequence encodes CASSYSAAVSTDTQYF.